This T cell receptor (beta chain) was sequenced in a study of blood T cells in healthy people across ages. General study points: Older individuals had lower TCR beta diversity per million T cells (the decline was roughly linear).

The authors isolated at least 6 million PBMCs per sample. Next came a second PCR, run for about 7 to 12 cycles, which used a sample-barcoded 5' primer along with a J-beta primer mix. Every sample returned 2.5 million or more CDR3-containing paired-end reads. TCRdb redid the calling of the 5' RACE reads with MiXCR, one entry per CDR3 protein. The repertoire holds 1.8 million or so distinct CDR3 sequences, with about 39% as singletons. This clonotype was counted only a few times. The antigen is not known. The CDR3 is 14 residues long. V dropped 4 bases and J dropped 3; count of bases not matched to a gene: 6. Germline CDR1 and CDR2: MNHEY and SMNVEV (reference sequence).

The chain couples TRBV27 to TRBJ2-7, with 7 bases lining up with TRBD1. The sample consisted of blood. The TCR was taken from a human donor in good health. Here the CDR3 DNA reads TGTGCCAGCAGTTCATGGGACAGAGACTACGAGCAGTACTTC. Its translation is CASSSWDRDYEQYF.